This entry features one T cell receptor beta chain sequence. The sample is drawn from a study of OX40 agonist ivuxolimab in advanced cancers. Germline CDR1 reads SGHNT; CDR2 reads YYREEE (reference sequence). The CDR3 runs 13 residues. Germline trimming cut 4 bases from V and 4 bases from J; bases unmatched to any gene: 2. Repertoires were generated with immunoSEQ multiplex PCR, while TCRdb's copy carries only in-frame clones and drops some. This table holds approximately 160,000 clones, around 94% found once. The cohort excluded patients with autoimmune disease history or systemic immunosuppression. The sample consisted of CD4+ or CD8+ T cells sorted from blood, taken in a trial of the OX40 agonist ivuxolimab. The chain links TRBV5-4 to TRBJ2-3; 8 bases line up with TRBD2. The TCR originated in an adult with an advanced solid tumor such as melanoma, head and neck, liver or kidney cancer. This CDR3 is CASSRREADTQYF. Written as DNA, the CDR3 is TGTGCCAGCAGCCGGCGGGAGGCAGATACGCAGTATTTT.